This T cell receptor beta chain was observed in a study of early T cells in non-severe SARS-CoV-2 infection. Turning to the study itself: Chains stayed unpaired after sequencing of bulk RNA from unsorted whole blood. Study results and limitations: Clonotype matching in VDJdb favored anti-spike CD8 responses and did not capture private and CD4 specificities.

Each cDNA molecule carried a unique molecular identifier. TCRdb fed the 5' RACE reads into MiXCR, producing one record per CDR3 protein. The repertoire holds roughly 86,000 distinct CDR3 sequences, roughly 15% seen once, with just under 0.6% in the top ten. This CDR3 spans 15 amino acids. Per the germline V gene, CDR1 is SGHAT and CDR2 is FQNNGV. The V end was cut by 5 bases, the J end by 7 bases, with 19 bases between. Points on this clonotype: What it binds is not known.

The J gene is TRBJ2-3, the V gene TRBV11-2; D perhaps matches TRBD1 (6 bases). This clonotype was sampled from an adult who was a healthcare worker with PCR-confirmed SARS-CoV-2 infection or an uninfected control (not recorded which). The specimen was whole blood. Written as DNA, the CDR3 is TGTGCCAGCAGCAGAGGGAGACAGGTGGAATATACGCAGTATTTT. Residues: CASSRGRQVEYTQYF.